Shown below are 12 T cell receptor beta chains from a single sample sequenced in a study of cytomegalovirus exposure and HLA in healthy donors. PCR involved 60 Vbeta and 13 Jbeta primers. Clones were sequenced by immunoSEQ multiplex PCR, and TCRdb holds only the in-frame ones, with some missing. The sample records about 160,000 clones, roughly four fifths being singletons. Sequencing used PBMCs. The receptor source for this set is a man aged 55 to 70 in good health and CMV-seronegative.

V gene TRBV6-1 combines with J gene TRBJ1-5; D is uncertain. Germline V gives CDR1 MNHNS, CDR2 SASEGT. The CDR3 loop spans 14 amino acids. V was shortened by 4 bases and J by 2 bases, with 9 bases between the two germline ends. The chain's CDR3 is CASSVWHGNQPQHF. The CDR3 DNA sequence: TGTGCCAGCAGTGTTTGGCATGGCAATCAGCCCCAGCATTTT.

This clone was counted a single time. Distinct nucleotide sequences in the sample also encode this CDR3. The V gene is TRBV5-1, the J gene TRBJ2-2, with unresolved D. The CDR3 has 14 amino acids. The germline gives CDR1 SGHRS, CDR2 YFSETQ. With 0 bases removed from V and 2 bases from J, the gap between germline ends came to 5 bases. The CDR3 region is CASSLGQNTGELFF. In DNA form, the CDR3 reads TGCGCCAGCAGCTTGGGACAAAACACCGGGGAGCTGTTTTTT.

This chain joins TRBV19 and TRBJ2-3; D uncertain. The germline gives CDR1 LNHDA, CDR2 SQIVND (reference sequence). The CDR3 has 15 residues. Trimming shortened V by 7 bases and J by 4 bases, and 18 bases separated the two germline ends. The CDR3 bases are TGTGCCAGTACCTCCAATGGCGCCCGGGCAGATACGCAGTATTTT. As protein: CASTSNGARADTQYF.

CDR3 in DNA: TGTGCCAGCAGCCAAGGACAGGGAGTCACAGATACGCAGTATTTT. The encoded protein is CASSQGQGVTDTQYF. V gene TRBV4-2 combines with J gene TRBJ2-3, with 7 bases fitting TRBD1. CDR1 is LGHNA and CDR2 is YNFKEQ in the germline V gene. Unmatched junction bases numbered 3, after V lost 1 base and J lost 2 bases. The CDR3 is 15 amino acids.

In this sample, this clone turned up once. V gene TRBV6-5 combines with J gene TRBJ2-1; 7 bases are shared with TRBD2. Per the germline V gene, CDR1 is MNHEY and CDR2 is SVGAGI. This CDR3 has 13 amino acids. V was clipped by 0 bases and J by 9 bases; unmatched bases: 2. The chain's CDR3 is CASSYSPSGEQFF. The CDR3 DNA reads TGTGCCAGCAGTTACTCCCCTAGCGGTGAGCAGTTCTTC.

V usage is TRBV19 and J usage is TRBJ1-1; D is unclear. From germline, CDR1 is LNHDA and CDR2 SQIVND (reference sequence). The CDR3 length is 13 residues. V lost 5 bases and J lost 1, with 8 bases in between. The CDR3, as DNA: TGTGCCAGTAGTCCACTGCCGAACACTGAAGCTTTCTTT. Its translation is CASSPLPNTEAFF.

The V gene is TRBV5-4, the J gene TRBJ2-7, with TRBD2 matching 9 bases. The CDR3 spans 15 residues. V trimming: 2 bases; J trimming: 3 bases; junction bases outside the gene matches: 6. Germline values: CDR1 SGHNT, CDR2 YYREEE (reference sequence). The CDR3 spells CASSLSSGGFYEQYF. The CDR3 nucleotides read TGTGCCAGCAGCTTATCGAGCGGGGGGTTCTACGAGCAGTACTTC. Together with reference TRBV5-4 and TRBJ2-7, the CDR3 gives the full variable domain: ETGVTQSPTHLIKTRGQQVTLRCSSQSGHNTVSWYQQALGQGPQFIFQYYREEENGRGNFPPRFSGLQFPNYSSELNVNALELDDSALYLCASSLSSGGFYEQYFGPGTRLTVT.

This clone was counted between two and nine times. The chain has TRBV13 and TRBJ1-3, with D perhaps TRBD1 (6 bases). This CDR3 contains 16 residues. In germline, CDR1 is PRHDT, CDR2 FYEKMQ (reference sequence). V was shortened by 4 bases and J by 4 bases, with 17 bases between the two germline ends. The CDR3 coding sequence is TGTGCCAGCAGCTCAGAACAGGGAATCATCGGAAACACCATATATTTT. It yields the protein CASSSEQGIIGNTIYF.

The chain carries TRBV6-1 and TRBJ2-3; TRBD2 matches 9 bases. Germline CDR1 reads MNHNS; CDR2 reads SASEGT. The junction had 16 bases not matched to a gene; V was cut back by 2 bases and J by 7 bases. The CDR3 loop spans 18 amino acids. CDR3 sequence (DNA): TGTGCCAGCAGTGAATTGGAAGGAGGGCGGGGGGGCGGGTATACGCAGTATTTT. This translates into CASSELEGGRGGGYTQYF.

The gene calls are TRBV27 and TRBJ2-2; 12 bases agree with TRBD2. Germline CDR1 reads MNHEY; CDR2 reads SMNVEV (reference sequence). This CDR3 is 17 amino acids long. The V and J ends lost 2 bases and 7 bases, in that order; junction bases with no gene match: 8. The CDR3 sequence is CASSLPSGRDFVGELFF. CDR3 DNA: TGTGCCAGCAGTTTACCTAGCGGGAGGGACTTTGTCGGGGAGCTGTTTTTT.

The rearrangement joins TRBV6-6 to TRBJ2-7; 7 nucleotides match TRBD2. The CDR3 is made up of 15 amino acids. Germline V lookup: CDR1 MNHNY, CDR2 SVGAGI (reference sequence). After removal of 2 bases from V and 3 bases from J, the junction contained 7 bases not matched to a gene. The DNA of the CDR3 is TGTGCCAGCAGTTACAGAGCGGGACCTAACTACGAGCAGTACTTC. It encodes CASSYRAGPNYEQYF.

V gene TRBV14 combines with J gene TRBJ1-2, with TRBD1 as a possible D gene (5 bases). V dropped 8 bases and J dropped 8 bases, with 15 bases sitting between them. Per germline, CDR1 SGHDN and CDR2 FVKESK. This CDR3 is built from 12 residues. CDR3 DNA sequence: TGTGCCAGCTCCAGGGAGGTAGGGGGCTACACCTTC. Translation: CASSREVGGYTF.